The entry below describes one T cell receptor (beta chain). This entry comes from a study of T cell changes during pregnancy in multiple sclerosis. V was clipped by 2 bases and J by 6 bases, with 17 bases between them. The germline gives CDR1 LNHNV, CDR2 YYDKDF (reference sequence). This CDR3 has 16 residues. Assay used: immunoSEQ multiplex PCR; TCRdb lists only in-frame clones, some missing. The sample records about 35,000 clones, 80% to 95% being singletons. The sequence derives from a female donor in good health, enrolled as a control in a pregnancy study. The rearrangement uses TRBV15 and TRBJ1-5; TRBD1 is a possible D gene (5 bases). The sample consisted of CD4+ T cells from peripheral blood mononuclear cells, taken in the third trimester of pregnancy. CDR3 sequence (DNA): TGTGCCACCAGCAGACAAAACAGGTGGAGTGGTCAGCCCCAGCATTTT. It is translated as CATSRQNRWSGQPQHF.